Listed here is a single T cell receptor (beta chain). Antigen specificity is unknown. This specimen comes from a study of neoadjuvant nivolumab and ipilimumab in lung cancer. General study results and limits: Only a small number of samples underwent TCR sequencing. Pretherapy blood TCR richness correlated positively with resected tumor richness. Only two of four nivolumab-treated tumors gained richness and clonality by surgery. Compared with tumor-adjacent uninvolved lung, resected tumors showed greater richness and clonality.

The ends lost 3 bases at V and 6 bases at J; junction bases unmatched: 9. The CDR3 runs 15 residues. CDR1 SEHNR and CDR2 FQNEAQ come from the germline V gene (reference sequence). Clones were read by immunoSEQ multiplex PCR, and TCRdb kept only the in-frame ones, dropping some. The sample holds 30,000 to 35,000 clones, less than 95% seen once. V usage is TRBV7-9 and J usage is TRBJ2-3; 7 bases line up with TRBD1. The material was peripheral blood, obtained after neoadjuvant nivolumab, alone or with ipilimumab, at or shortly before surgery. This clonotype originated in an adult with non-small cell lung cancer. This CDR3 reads CASSFRTGGTDTQYF. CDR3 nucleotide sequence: TGTGCCAGCAGCTTTCGGACAGGCGGTACGGATACGCAGTATTTT.